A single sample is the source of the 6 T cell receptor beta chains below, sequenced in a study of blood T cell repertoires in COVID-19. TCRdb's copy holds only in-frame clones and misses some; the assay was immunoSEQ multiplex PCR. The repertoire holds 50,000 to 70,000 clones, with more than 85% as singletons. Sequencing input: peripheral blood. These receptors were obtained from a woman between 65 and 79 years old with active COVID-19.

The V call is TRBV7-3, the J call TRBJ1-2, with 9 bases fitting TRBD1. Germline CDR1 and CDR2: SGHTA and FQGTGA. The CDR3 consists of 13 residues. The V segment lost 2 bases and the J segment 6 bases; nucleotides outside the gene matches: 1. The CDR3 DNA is TGTGCCAGCAGCTTAGGGGACAGGGATGGCTACACCTTC. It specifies CASSLGDRDGYTF.

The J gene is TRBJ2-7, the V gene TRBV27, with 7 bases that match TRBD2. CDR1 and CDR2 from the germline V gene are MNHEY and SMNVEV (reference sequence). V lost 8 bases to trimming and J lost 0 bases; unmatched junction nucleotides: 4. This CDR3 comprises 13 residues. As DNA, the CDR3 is TGTGCCAGCCAGCGGGATAGCTCCTACGAGCAGTACTTC. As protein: CASQRDSSYEQYF.

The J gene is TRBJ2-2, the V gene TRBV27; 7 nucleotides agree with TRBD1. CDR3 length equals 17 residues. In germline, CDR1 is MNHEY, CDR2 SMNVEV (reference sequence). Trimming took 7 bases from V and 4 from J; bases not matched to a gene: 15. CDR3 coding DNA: TGTGCCAGCAACTCGGTTCCGGGACAGATCCCCACCGGGGAGCTGTTTTTT. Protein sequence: CASNSVPGQIPTGELFF.

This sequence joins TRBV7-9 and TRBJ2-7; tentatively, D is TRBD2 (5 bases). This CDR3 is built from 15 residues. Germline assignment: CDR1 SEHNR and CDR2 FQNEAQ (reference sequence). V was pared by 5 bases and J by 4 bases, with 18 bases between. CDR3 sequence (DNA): TGTGCCAGCAGCCTTGGGAGCGGAGTGACATACGAGCAGTACTTC. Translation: CASSLGSGVTYEQYF.

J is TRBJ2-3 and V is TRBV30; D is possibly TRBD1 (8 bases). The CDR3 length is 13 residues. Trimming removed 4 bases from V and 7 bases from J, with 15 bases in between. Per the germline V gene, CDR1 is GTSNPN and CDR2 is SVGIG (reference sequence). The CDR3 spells CAWNRGGLNTQYF. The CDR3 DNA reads TGTGCCTGGAACAGGGGGGGTCTGAATACGCAGTATTTT.

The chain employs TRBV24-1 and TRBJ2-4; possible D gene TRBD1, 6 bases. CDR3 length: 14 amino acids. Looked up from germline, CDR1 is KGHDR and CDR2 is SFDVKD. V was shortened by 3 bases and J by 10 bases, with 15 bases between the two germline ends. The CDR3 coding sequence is TGTGCCACCAGTGATCCCGGGACAATAGGAATTCAGTACTTC. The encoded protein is CATSDPGTIGIQYF.